At least ten counts were recorded for the clone carrying this T cell receptor (beta chain). The antigen is unknown. These data come from a study of T cell repertoires in cytomegalovirus infection. At the level of the study: In the study, CMV epitopes included recently identified HLA-C-restricted and well-studied HLA-B-restricted ones. Both a matching HLA type and CMV infection were indicated by public TCR beta signatures.

The V end was cut by 10 bases, the J end by 0 bases, with 18 bases between. The CDR3 extends over 16 amino acids. The germline V gene has CDR1 SEHNR and CDR2 FQNEAQ (reference sequence). Study-wide findings and caveats: HLA-C-restricted CMV clonotypes gave the most frequent clonotype in two of eight donors. Summed frequency of shared TCR beta families picked out CMV carriers who also had the relevant HLA.

TCRdb re-called the reads through MiXCR, storing one row per CDR3 protein. The repertoire holds about 890,000 distinct CDR3 sequences, around 32% seen once, with about 14% in the top ten. The sequencing used cultured CD8+ T cells from PBMCs, collected from culture after CMV antigen stimulation. This clonotype originated in a human donor in good health (CMV status not recorded). Some clones in this sample may be carry-over from other donors' samples. The rearrangement uses TRBV7-9 and TRBJ2-2, with D possibly matching TRBD2 (5 bases). CDR3 in DNA: TGTGCCATCCAAGCTCTCCGGGGATCGAACACCGGGGAGCTGTTTTTT. Amino acid sequence: CAIQALRGSNTGELFF.